Each of the 10 T cell receptor beta chains below was sequenced from the same sample in a study of blood T cell repertoires in COVID-19. Method: immunoSEQ multiplex PCR; TCRdb's copy keeps in-frame clones and lacks some. The data contain 150,000 to 200,000 clones, 65% to 85% of them singletons. The sample consisted of PBMCs or T cells enriched from blood (not recorded which). These receptors all come from a man between 70 and 80 years old who had been exposed to COVID-19.

The chain couples TRBV3-1 (or the pseudogene TRBV3-2) to TRBJ2-6, with a tentative D call TRBD1 (5 bases). The germline CDR1 and CDR2 sequences are LGHDT and YNNKEL (reference sequence). The CDR3 covers 15 residues. V shed 5 bases and J shed 1 base, with 9 bases lying between them. CDR3 nucleotide sequence: TGTGCCAGCAGCGATACAGGTTCTGGGGCCAACGTCCTGACTTTC. Its translation is CASSDTGSGANVLTF.

The V call is TRBV18, the J call TRBJ1-1; 7 nucleotides agree with TRBD1. The germline CDR1 and CDR2 sequences are KGHSH and LQKENI. The length of the CDR3 is 15 residues. The V and J ends lost 3 bases and 1 base, in that order; junction bases with no gene match: 5. The CDR3 sequence is CASSPRQGTNTEAFF. The CDR3 DNA is TGTGCCAGCTCACCGAGACAGGGTACGAACACTGAAGCTTTCTTT.

The chain uses TRBV13 and TRBJ2-3; 10 nucleotides line up with TRBD1. Looked up from germline, CDR1 is PRHDT and CDR2 is FYEKMQ (reference sequence). Trimming took 6 bases from V and 4 from J; bases not matched to a gene: 10. This CDR3 has 16 amino acids. CDR3 nucleotides: TGTGCCAGCAGTACGAACCGACAGGGGGCGGCAGATACGCAGTATTTT. Amino acids: CASSTNRQGAADTQYF.

The V gene is TRBV6-1, the J gene TRBJ2-3, with TRBD2 identical over 12 bases. Germline V gives CDR1 MNHNS, CDR2 SASEGT. The V gene end was trimmed by 2 bases and the J gene end by 4 bases; junction bases not matched to a gene: 1. The CDR3 is made up of 15 amino acids. The CDR3 coding sequence is TGTGCCAGCAGTGAACTAGCGGGGGGGCCAGATACGCAGTATTTT. Protein sequence: CASSELAGGPDTQYF.

This chain connects TRBV7-9 to TRBJ1-1; TRBD1 matches at 10 bases. The CDR3 contains 16 residues. V dropped 5 bases and J dropped 5; count of bases not matched to a gene: 11. Looked up from germline, CDR1 is SEHNR and CDR2 is FQNEAQ (reference sequence). The CDR3 loop is CASSADRGRGYTEAFF. The CDR3 DNA reads as TGTGCCAGCAGCGCAGACAGGGGGCGCGGGTATACTGAAGCTTTCTTT.

The V and J genes are TRBV9 and TRBJ2-7; 8 bases match TRBD1. After removal of 0 bases from V and 5 bases from J, the junction contained 7 bases not matched to a gene. Germline lookup yields CDR1 SGDLS and CDR2 YYNGEE. The CDR3 is made up of 15 amino acids. The CDR3 is CASSVEKDRANEQYF. Here the CDR3 DNA reads TGTGCCAGCAGCGTAGAGAAGGACAGGGCCAACGAGCAGTACTTC.

The CDR3 reads CATSDFRGYNEQFF. CDR3 coding DNA: TGTGCCACCAGTGATTTCCGGGGGTACAATGAGCAGTTCTTC. This chain links TRBV24-1 with TRBJ2-1; possibly TRBD2 for D (6 bases). CDR3 length equals 14 residues. V lost 1 base and J 4 bases, leaving 7 bases between the germline ends. Germline V gene data show CDR1 as KGHDR and CDR2 as SFDVKD.

Comment on this clone: This sample includes further DNA sequences coding for the same CDR3. The V gene is TRBV12-3 or TRBV12-4, the J gene TRBJ1-2; maybe TRBD1 (5 bases). Trimming left V 2 bases short and J 4 bases short, with 5 bases between. The CDR3 covers 12 residues. The CDR3 reads CASSLQGYGYTF. CDR3 coding DNA: TGTGCCAGCAGTTTACAGGGCTATGGCTACACCTTC.

This rearrangement joins TRBV19 to TRBJ2-5, with 7 nucleotides matching TRBD2. This CDR3 has 17 amino acids. CDR1 and CDR2 from the germline V gene are LNHDA and SQIVND (reference sequence). Germline trimming cut 6 bases from V and 0 bases from J; bases unmatched to any gene: 13. The CDR3 spells CASRSSQGAGNQETQYF. The DNA of the CDR3 is TGTGCCAGTAGGAGTAGCCAGGGAGCGGGGAACCAAGAGACCCAGTACTTC.

This clone was observed a handful of times. CDR3 in amino acids: CASSVEGSAYNEQFF. The DNA for the CDR3 is TGTGCCAGCAGCGTAGAAGGCAGCGCTTACAATGAGCAGTTCTTC. The genes are TRBV9 and TRBJ2-1; D is unresolved. Trimming removed 0 bases from V and 4 bases from J, with 11 bases in between. In germline, CDR1 is SGDLS, CDR2 YYNGEE. The CDR3 loop spans 15 amino acids.